Shown below are 4 T cell receptor beta chains from a single sample sequenced in a study of control samples from healthy donors and cancer patients. Data came from immunoSEQ multiplex PCR; TCRdb stores just in-frame clones and leaves some out. The table has approximately 74,000 clones, 94% seen once. What was sequenced was blood. The receptors originated from a woman in her twenties or thirties in good health.

The rearrangement links TRBV5-1 to TRBJ2-1; 8 bases map to TRBD2. The CDR3 runs to 15 residues. From germline, CDR1 is SGHRS and CDR2 YFSETQ. In DNA, the CDR3 is TGCCCCACCCGCGACCGGGGGGGCCTCTACAATGAGCAGTTCTTC. Translating gives CPTRDRGGLYNEQFF.

The CDR3 DNA reads TGTGCCAGCAGCCAGGCGGGTGCGGGCTACGAGCAGTACTTC. Translating gives CASSQAGAGYEQYF. V and J are TRBV7-8 and TRBJ2-7; D may be TRBD2 (5 bases). Germline lookup yields CDR1 SGHVS and CDR2 FQNEAQ. The V end was cut by 5 bases, the J end by 3 bases, with 14 bases between. This CDR3 spans 14 amino acids.

This chain connects TRBV2 to TRBJ1-1; D is perhaps TRBD1 (6 bases). This CDR3 contains 14 residues. V shed 6 bases and J shed 6 bases, with 17 bases lying between them. The V gene's germline CDR1 is SNHLY and CDR2 FYNNEI. The CDR3 here is CASSYQGTDSEAFF. The CDR3 DNA follows: TGTGCCAGCAGCTACCAGGGGACCGATTCTGAAGCTTTCTTT.

The genes are TRBV7-9 and TRBJ1-2; D may be TRBD1 (6 bases). The germline V gene encodes CDR1 SEHNR and CDR2 FQNEAQ (reference sequence). V lost 6 bases, J lost 8 bases, and 25 bases lay in between. This CDR3 contains 16 residues. CDR3 nucleotides: TGTGCCAGCAGTATTAGCCTGGGGGAGGGGGTGTCCGGCTACACCTTC. It codes for CASSISLGEGVSGYTF.